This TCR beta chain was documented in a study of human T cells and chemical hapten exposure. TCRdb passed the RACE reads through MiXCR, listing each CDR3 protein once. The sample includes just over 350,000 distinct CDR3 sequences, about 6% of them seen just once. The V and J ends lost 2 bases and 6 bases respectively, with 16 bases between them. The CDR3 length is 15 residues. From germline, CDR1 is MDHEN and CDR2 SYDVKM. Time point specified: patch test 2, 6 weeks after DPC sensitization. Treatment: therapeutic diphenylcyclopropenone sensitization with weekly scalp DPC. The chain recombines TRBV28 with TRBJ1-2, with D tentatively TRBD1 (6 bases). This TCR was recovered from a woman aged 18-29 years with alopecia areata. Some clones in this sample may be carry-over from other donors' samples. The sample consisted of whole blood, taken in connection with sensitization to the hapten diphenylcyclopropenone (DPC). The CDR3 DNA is TGTGCCAGCAGTTTAAGGGGGGACCGCATGGATGGCTACACCTTC. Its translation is CASSLRGDRMDGYTF.